This record concerns one T cell receptor (beta chain) sequence. This sample was taken from a study of T cell changes during pregnancy in multiple sclerosis. The germline CDR1 and CDR2 sequences are SEHNR and FQNEAQ (reference sequence). Trimming shortened V by 5 bases and J by 2 bases, and 6 bases separated the two germline ends. This CDR3 has 13 residues. TCRdb's table, derived via immunoSEQ multiplex PCR, lists solely in-frame clones and lacks some. Of around 80,000 clones listed, about 91% are singletons. This receptor was identified in a female donor with multiple sclerosis, enrolled in a pregnancy study. V and J are TRBV7-9 and TRBJ2-2; D is uncertain. The material was peripheral blood, obtained before pregnancy. This chain's CDR3 is CASSTYNTGELFF. For the CDR3, the DNA is TGTGCCAGCAGCACTTATAACACCGGGGAGCTGTTTTTT.